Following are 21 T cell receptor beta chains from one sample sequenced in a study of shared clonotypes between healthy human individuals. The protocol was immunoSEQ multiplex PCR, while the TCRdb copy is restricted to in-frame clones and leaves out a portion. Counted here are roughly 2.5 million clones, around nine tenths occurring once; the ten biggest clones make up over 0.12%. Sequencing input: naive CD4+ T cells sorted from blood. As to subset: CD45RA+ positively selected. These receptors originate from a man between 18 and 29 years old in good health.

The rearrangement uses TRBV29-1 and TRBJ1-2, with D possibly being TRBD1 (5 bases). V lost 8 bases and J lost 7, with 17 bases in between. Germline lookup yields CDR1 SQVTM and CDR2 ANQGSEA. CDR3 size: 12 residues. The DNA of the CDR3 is TGCAGCTCTGGGGACCGAATGGGTGGCTACACCTTC. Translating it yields CSSGDRMGGYTF.

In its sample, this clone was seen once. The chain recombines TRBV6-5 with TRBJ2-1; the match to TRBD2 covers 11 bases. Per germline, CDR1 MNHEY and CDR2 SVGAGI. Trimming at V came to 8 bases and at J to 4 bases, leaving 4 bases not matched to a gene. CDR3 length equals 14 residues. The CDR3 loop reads CASRIAGGYNEQFF. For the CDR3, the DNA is TGTGCCAGCCGAATAGCGGGAGGGTACAATGAGCAGTTCTTC.

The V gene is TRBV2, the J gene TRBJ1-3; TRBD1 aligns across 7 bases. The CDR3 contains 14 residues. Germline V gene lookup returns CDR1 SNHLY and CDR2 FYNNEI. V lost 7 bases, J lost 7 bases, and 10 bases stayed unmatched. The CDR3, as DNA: TGTGCCAGCACTAATGACAGGGTGGGCAACACCATATATTTT. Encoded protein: CASTNDRVGNTIYF.

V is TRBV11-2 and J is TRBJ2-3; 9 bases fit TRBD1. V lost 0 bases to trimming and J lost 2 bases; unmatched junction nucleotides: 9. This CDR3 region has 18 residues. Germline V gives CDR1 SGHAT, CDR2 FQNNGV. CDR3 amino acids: CASSLDNTGTGNTDTQYF. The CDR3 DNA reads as TGTGCCAGCAGCTTAGATAATACCGGGACAGGGAACACAGATACGCAGTATTTT. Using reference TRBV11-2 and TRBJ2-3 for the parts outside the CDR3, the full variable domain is EAGVAQSPRYKIIEKRQSVAFWCNPISGHATLYWYQQILGQGPKLLIQFQNNGVVDDSQLPKDRFSAERLKGVDSTLKIQPAKLEDSAVYLCASSLDNTGTGNTDTQYFGPGTRLTVL.

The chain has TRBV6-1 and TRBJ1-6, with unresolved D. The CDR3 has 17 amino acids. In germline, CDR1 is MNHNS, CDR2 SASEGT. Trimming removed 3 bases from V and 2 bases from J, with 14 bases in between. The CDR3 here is CASSDALGSAYNSPLHF. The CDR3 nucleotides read TGTGCCAGCAGTGACGCGTTGGGGTCCGCCTATAATTCACCCCTCCACTTT.

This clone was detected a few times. The CDR3 sequence: CASSPDRGSPLHF. As DNA, the CDR3 is TGTGCCAGCTCACCGGACAGGGGTTCACCCCTCCACTTT. The chain combines TRBV18 with TRBJ1-6; 9 bases match TRBD1. Germline loops: CDR1 KGHSH, CDR2 LQKENI. The CDR3 has 13 amino acids. J lost 9 bases, V lost 3 bases, and 0 bases had no gene match. Full variable domain (rest looked up from reference TRBV18 and TRBJ1-6): NAGVMQNPRHLVRRRGQEARLRCSPMKGHSHVYWYRQLPEEGLKFMVYLQKENIIDESGMPKERFSAEFPKEGPSILRIQQVVRGDSAAYFCASSPDRGSPLHFGNGTRLTVT.

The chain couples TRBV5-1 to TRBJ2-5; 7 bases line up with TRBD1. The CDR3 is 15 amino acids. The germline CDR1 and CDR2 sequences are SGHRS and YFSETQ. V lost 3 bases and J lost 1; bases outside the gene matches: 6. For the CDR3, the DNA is TGCGCCAGCAGCTCCGGTCCAGGGGGCCAAGAGACCCAGTACTTC. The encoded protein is CASSSGPGGQETQYF.

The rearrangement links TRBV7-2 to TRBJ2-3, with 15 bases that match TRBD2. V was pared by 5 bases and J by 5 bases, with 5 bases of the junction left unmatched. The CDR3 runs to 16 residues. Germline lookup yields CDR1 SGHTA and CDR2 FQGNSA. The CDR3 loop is CASSTGLAGGGDTQYF. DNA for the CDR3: TGTGCCAGCAGCACGGGACTAGCGGGAGGAGGAGATACGCAGTATTTT.

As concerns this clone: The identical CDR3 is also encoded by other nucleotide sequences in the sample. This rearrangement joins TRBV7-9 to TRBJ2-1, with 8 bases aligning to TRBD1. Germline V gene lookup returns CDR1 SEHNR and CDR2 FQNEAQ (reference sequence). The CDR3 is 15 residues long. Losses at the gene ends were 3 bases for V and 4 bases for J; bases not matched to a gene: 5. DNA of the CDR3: TGTGCCAGCAGCTTCCGACAGGGGATATACAATGAGCAGTTCTTC. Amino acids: CASSFRQGIYNEQFF.

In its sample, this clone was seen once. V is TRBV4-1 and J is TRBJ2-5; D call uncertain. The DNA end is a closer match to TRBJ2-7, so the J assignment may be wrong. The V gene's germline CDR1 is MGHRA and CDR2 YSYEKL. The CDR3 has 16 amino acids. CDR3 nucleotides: TGCGCCAGCAGCCAAGATCTTGCGTGGTCCTCCTACGAGCAGTACTTC. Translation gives CASSQDLAWSSYEQYF.

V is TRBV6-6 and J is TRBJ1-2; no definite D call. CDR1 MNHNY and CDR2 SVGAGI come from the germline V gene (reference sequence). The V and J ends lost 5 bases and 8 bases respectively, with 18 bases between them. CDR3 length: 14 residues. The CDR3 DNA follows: TGTGCCAGCAGTCGGGAGTCTTCTGTCTCCGGCTACACCTTC. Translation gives CASSRESSVSGYTF.

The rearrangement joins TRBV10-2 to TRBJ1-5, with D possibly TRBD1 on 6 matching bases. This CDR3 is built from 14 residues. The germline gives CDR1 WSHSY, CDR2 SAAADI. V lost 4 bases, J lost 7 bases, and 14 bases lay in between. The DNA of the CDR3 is TGCGCCAGCAGTGTGGGGGCGGCTGAGCAGCCCCAGCATTTT. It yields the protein CASSVGAAEQPQHF.

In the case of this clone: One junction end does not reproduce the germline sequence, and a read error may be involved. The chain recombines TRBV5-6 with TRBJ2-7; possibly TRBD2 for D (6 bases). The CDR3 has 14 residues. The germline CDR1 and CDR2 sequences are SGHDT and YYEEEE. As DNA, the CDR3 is TGTGCCAGTAGCTTGCCAGCGGGCCCCTACAAGCAGTACTTC. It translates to CASSLPAGPYKQYF.

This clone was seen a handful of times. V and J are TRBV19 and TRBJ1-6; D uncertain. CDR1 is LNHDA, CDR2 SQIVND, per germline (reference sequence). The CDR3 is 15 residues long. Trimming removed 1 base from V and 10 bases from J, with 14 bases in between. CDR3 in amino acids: CASSIGPSELSPLHF. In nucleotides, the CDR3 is TGTGCCAGTAGTATAGGCCCATCGGAGTTATCACCCCTCCACTTT. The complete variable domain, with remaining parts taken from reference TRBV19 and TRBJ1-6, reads DGGITQSPKYLFRKEGQNVTLSCEQNLNHDAMYWYRQDPGQGLRLIYYSQIVNDFQKGDIAEGYSVSREKKESFPLTVTSAQKNPTAFYLCASSIGPSELSPLHFGNGTRLTVT.

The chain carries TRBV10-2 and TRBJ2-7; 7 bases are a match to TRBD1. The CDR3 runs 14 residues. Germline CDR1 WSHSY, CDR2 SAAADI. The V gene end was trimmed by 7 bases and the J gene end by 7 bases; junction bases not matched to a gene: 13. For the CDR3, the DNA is TGCGCCAGCACCGGGACAGCCTTACTTGGGGAGCAGTACTTC. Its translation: CASTGTALLGEQYF.

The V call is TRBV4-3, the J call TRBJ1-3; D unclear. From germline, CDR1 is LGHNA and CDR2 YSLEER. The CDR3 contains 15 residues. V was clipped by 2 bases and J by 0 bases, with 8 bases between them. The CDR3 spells CASSQQDLSGNTIYF. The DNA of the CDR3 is TGCGCCAGCAGCCAACAGGACCTCTCTGGAAACACCATATATTTT.

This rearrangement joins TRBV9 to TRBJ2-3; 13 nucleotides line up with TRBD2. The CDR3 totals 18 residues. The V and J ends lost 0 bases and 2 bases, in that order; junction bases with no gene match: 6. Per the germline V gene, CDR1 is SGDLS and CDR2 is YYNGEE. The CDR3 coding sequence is TGTGCCAGCAGCGTAGTTCCGGGACTAGCGGGGACCACAGATACGCAGTATTTT. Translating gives CASSVVPGLAGTTDTQYF.

The DNA for the CDR3 is TGCGCCAGCAGCCCCGGCCATCAGGGTGGAAACACCATATATTTT. It encodes CASSPGHQGGNTIYF. The rearrangement joins TRBV5-1 to TRBJ1-3; possibly TRBD1 for D (5 bases). Trimming removed 4 bases from V and 3 bases from J, with 14 bases in between. CDR3 length: 15 residues. The V gene's germline CDR1 is SGHRS and CDR2 YFSETQ.

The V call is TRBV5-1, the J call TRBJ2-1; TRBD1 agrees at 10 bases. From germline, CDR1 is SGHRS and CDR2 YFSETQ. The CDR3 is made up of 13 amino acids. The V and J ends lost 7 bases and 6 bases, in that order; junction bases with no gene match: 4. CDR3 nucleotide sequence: TGCGCCAGCGGGACAGGGGTCGGCAATGAGCAGTTCTTC. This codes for CASGTGVGNEQFF. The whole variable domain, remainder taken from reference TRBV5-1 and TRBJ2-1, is KAGVTQTPRYLIKTRGQQVTLSCSPISGHRSVSWYQQTPGQGLQFLFEYFSETQRNKGNFPGRFSGRQFSNSRSEMNVSTLELGDSALYLCASGTGVGNEQFFGPGTRLTVL.

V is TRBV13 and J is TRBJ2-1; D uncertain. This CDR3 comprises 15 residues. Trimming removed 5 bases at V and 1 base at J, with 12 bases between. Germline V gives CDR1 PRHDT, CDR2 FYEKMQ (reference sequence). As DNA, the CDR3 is TGTGCCAGCAGCCAGGACGCAGTGTCCTACAATGAGCAGTTCTTC. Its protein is CASSQDAVSYNEQFF.

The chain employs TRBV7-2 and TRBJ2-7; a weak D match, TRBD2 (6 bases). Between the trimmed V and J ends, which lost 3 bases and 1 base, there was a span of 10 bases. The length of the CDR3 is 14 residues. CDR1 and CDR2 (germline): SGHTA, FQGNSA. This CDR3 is CASSLTRGSYEQYF. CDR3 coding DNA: TGTGCCAGCAGCTTGACTAGGGGTTCCTACGAGCAGTACTTC.